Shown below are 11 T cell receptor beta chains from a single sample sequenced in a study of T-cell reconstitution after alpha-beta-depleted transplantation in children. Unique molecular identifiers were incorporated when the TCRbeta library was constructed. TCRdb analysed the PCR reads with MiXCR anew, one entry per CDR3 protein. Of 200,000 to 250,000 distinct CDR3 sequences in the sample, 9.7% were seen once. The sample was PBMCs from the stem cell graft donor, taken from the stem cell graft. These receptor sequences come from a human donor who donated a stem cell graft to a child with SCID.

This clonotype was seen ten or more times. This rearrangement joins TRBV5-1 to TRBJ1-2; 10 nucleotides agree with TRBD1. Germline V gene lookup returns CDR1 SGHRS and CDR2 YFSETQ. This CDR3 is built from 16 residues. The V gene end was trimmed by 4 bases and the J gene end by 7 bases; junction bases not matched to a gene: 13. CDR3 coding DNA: TGCGCCAGCAGCCCGGTTGGTGGACAGGGGGTGTTTGGCTACACCTTC. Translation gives CASSPVGGQGVFGYTF.

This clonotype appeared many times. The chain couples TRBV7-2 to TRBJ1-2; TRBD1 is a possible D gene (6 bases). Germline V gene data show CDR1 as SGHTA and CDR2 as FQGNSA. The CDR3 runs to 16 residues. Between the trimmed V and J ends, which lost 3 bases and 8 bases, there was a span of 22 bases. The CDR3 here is CASSLDRDRRWEGYTF. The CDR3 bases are TGTGCCAGCAGCTTGGACCGAGACAGGAGGTGGGAGGGCTACACCTTC.

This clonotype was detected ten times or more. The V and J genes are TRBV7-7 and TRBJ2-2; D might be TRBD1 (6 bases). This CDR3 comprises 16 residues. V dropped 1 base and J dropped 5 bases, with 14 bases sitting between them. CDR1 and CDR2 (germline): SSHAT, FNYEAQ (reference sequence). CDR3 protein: CASSLDTTGLTGELFF. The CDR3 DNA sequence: TGTGCCAGCAGCTTAGACACGACAGGCCTAACCGGGGAGCTGTTTTTT. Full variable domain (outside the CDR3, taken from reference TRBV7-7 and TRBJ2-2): GAGVSQSPRYKVTKRGQDVTLRCDPISSHATLYWYQQALGQGPEFLTYFNYEAQPDKSGLPSDRFSAERPEGSISTLTIQRTEQRDSAMYRCASSLDTTGLTGELFFGEGSRLTVL.

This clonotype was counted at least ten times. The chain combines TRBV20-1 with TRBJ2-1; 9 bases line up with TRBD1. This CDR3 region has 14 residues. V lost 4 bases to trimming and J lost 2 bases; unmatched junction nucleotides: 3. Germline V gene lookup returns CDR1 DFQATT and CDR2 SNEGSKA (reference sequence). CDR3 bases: TGCAGTGCTATAACAGGGGGCCCCTACAATGAGCAGTTCTTC. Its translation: CSAITGGPYNEQFF.

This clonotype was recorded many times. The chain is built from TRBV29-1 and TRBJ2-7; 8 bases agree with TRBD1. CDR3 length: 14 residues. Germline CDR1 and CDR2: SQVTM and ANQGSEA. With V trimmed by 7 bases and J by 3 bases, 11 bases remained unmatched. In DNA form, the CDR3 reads TGCAGCGCGATGCAGCCAGGGGGCTTCTACGAGCAGTACTTC. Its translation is CSAMQPGGFYEQYF.

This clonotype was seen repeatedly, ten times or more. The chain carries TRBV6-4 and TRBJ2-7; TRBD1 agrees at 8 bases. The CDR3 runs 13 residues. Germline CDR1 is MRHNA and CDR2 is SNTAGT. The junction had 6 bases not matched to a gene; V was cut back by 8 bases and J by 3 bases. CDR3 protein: CASAEDRGYEQYF. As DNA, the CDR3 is TGTGCCAGCGCGGAAGACAGGGGCTACGAGCAGTACTTC.

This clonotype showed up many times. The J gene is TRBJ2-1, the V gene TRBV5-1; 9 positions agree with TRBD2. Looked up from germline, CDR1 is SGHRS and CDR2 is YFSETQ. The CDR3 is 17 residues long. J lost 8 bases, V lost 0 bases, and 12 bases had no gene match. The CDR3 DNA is TGCGCCAGCAGCTTGGCCACGGGACTAGCTTTCGGAGATGAGCAGTTCTTC. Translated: CASSLATGLAFGDEQFF.

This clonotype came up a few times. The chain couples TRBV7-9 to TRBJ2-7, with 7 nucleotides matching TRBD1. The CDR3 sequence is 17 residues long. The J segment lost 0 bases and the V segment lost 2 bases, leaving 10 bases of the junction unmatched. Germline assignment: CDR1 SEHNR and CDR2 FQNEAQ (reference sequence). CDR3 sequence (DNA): TGTGCCAGCAGCTTAATCTCTTGGGACAGCCTCTCCTACGAGCAGTACTTC. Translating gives CASSLISWDSLSYEQYF.

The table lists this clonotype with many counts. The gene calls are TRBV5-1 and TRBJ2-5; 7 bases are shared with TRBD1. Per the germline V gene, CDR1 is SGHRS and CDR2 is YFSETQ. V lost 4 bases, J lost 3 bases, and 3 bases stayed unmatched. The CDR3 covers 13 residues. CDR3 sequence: CASSLGQEETQYF. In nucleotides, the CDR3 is TGCGCCAGCAGCCTCGGACAGGAAGAGACCCAGTACTTC.

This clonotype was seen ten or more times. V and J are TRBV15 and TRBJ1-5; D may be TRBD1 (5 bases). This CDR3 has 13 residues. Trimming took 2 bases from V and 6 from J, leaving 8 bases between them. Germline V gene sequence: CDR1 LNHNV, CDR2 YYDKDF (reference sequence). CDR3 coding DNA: TGTGCCACCAGCAGACCCCAGGGTCAGCCCCAGCATTTT. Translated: CATSRPQGQPQHF.

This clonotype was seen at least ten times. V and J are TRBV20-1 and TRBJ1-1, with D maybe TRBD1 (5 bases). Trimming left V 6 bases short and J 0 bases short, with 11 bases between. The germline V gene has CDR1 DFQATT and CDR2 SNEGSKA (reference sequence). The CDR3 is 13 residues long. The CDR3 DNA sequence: TGCAGTGCCTTTGACAGAATGAACACTGAAGCTTTCTTT. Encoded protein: CSAFDRMNTEAFF.